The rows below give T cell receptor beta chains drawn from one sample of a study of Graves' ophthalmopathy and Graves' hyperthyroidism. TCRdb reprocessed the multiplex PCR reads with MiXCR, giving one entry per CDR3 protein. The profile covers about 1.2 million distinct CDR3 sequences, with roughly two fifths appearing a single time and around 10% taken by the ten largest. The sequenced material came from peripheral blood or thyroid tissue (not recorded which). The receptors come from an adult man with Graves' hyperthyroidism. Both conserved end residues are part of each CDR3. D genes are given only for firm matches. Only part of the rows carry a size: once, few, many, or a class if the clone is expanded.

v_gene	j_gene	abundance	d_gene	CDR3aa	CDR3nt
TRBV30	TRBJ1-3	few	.	CAWSGETGNTIYF	TGTGCCTGGAGTGGCGAAACTGGAAACACCATATATTTT
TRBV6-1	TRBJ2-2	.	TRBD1	CASSGQGAVTGELFF	TGTGCCAGCAGCGGACAGGGGGCGGTCACCGGGGAGCTGTTTTTT
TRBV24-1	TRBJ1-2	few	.	CATSEVGYGYTF	TGTGCCACCAGTGAAGTCGGCTATGGCTACACCTTC
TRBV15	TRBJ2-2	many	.	CATSRALAATNTGELFF	TGTGCCACCAGCAGAGCGTTGGCGGCGACGAACACCGGGGAGCTGTTTTTT
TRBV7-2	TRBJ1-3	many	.	CASSLDSASGNTIYF	TGTGCCAGCAGCTTAGACAGTGCCTCTGGAAACACCATATATTTT
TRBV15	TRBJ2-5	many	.	CATSLRVGETQYF	TGTGCCACCAGCTTACGGGTAGGGGAGACCCAGTACTTC
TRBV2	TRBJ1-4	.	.	CASRRGGSTNEKLFF	TGTGCCAGCAGGCGCGGGGGGTCAACTAATGAAAAACTGTTTTTT
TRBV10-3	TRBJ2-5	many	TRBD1	CAISETGVLQETQYF	TGTGCCATCAGTGAGACAGGGGTTTTGCAAGAGACCCAGTACTTC
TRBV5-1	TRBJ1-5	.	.	CASSHETEGDQPQHF	TGCGCCAGCAGCCATGAGACAGAGGGAGATCAGCCCCAGCATTTT
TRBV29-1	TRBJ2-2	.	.	CSVEDPGELFF	TGCAGCGTTGAAGATCCCGGGGAGCTGTTTTTT
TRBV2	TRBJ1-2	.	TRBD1	CASNLGARGRKDFGYTF	TGTGCCAGCAACCTAGGGGCCAGGGGGCGGAAAGACTTTGGCTACACCTTC
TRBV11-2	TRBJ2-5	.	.	CASSSSGLQETQYF	TGTGCCAGCAGCTCCTCGGGACTTCAAGAGACCCAGTACTTC
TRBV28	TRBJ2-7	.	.	CASSLRSWHEQYF	TGTGCCAGCAGTTTGAGGTCCTGGCACGAGCAGTACTTC
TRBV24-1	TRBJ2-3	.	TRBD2	CATSDSRTSGTSTDTQYF	TGTGCCACCAGTGATTCCCGGACTAGCGGGACATCCACAGATACGCAGTATTTT
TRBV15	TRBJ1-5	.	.	CATSSQEREPNQPQHF	TGTGCCACCAGCAGCCAAGAGCGGGAGCCCAATCAGCCCCAGCATTTT
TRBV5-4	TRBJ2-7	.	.	CASSLALHYEKYF	TGTGCCAGCAGCTTGGCTCTGCACTACGAGAAGTACTTC
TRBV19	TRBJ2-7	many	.	CASSLDNLDYEQYF	TGTGCCAGTAGTCTCGACAACCTGGACTACGAGCAGTACTTC
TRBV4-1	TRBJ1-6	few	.	CASSQTQGSPLHF	TGCGCCAGCAGCCAAACTCAAGGCTCACCCCTCCACTTT
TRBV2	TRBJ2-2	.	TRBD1	CASSSPLWTGDGGDTGELFF	TGTGCCAGCAGCTCCCCTCTCTGGACAGGGGACGGGGGCGACACCGGGGAGCTGTTTTTT
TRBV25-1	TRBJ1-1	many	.	CASSELEGTEAFF	TGTGCCAGCAGTGAATTGGAAGGCACTGAAGCTTTCTTT
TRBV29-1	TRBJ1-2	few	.	CSVEGSGVGYTF	TGCAGCGTTGAAGGTTCGGGAGTCGGCTACACCTTC
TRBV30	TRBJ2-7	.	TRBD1	CAWKAGGYEQYF	TGTGCCTGGAAGGCAGGGGGCTACGAGCAGTACTTC
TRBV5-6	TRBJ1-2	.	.	CASSFSTERKKGSRLYGYTF	TGTGCCAGCAGCTTCTCCACGGAGAGGAAAAAAGGGTCTAGACTATATGGCTACACCTTC
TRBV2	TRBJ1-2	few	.	CASTRDTFYGYTF	TGTGCCAGCACTCGGGACACCTTCTATGGCTACACCTTC
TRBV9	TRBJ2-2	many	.	CASSVLLHGELFF	TGTGCCAGCAGCGTACTTTTGCACGGGGAGCTGTTTTTT
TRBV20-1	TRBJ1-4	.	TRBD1	CSARTGYLRKLFF	TGCAGTGCTAGGACAGGGTATCTTCGAAAACTGTTTTTT
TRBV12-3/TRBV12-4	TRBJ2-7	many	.	CASSPGNYEQYF	TGTGCCAGCAGTCCTGGAAACTACGAGCAGTACTTC
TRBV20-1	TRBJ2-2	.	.	CSAIFPGAWTGELFF	TGCAGTGCTATTTTCCCCGGGGCCTGGACCGGGGAGCTGTTTTTT
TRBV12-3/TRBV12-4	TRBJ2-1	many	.	CASSVQVGEQFF	TGTGCCAGCAGTGTCCAGGTTGGTGAGCAGTTCTTC
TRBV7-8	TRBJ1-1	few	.	CASRSVQALRLVEAFF	TGTGCCAGCAGGTCTGTCCAGGCCCTTCGACTAGTTGAAGCTTTCTTT
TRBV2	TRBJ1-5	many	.	CASSAEDQPQHF	TGTGCCAGCAGTGCTGAAGATCAGCCCCAGCATTTT
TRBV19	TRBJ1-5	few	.	CASSLDPPRSNQPQHF	TGTGCCAGTAGTTTGGACCCCCCCCGGAGCAATCAGCCCCAGCATTTT
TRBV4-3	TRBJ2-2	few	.	CASSQPPQGANTGELFF	TGCGCCAGCAGCCAACCGCCCCAGGGCGCGAACACCGGGGAGCTGTTTTTT
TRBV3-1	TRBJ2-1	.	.	CASRRMSEQFF	TGTGCCAGCAGACGGATGAGTGAGCAGTTCTTC
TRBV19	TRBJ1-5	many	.	CASSMQGYNQPQHF	TGTGCCAGTAGTATGCAGGGGTACAATCAGCCCCAGCATTTT
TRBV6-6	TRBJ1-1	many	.	CASFPSWVNTEAFF	TGTGCCAGCTTCCCGAGCTGGGTTAACACTGAAGCTTTCTTT
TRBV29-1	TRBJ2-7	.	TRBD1	CSVEERGQGLAEQYF	TGCAGCGTTGAGGAACGCGGACAGGGTCTGGCCGAGCAGTACTTC
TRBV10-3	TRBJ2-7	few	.	CASELYEQYF	TGTGCCAGCGAGCTCTACGAGCAGTACTTC
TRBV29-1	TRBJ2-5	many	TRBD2	CSAALLAGRQETQYF	TGCAGCGCTGCTCTCCTAGCGGGCCGACAAGAGACCCAGTACTTC
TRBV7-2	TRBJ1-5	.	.	CASMFSAGDSNQPQHF	TGTGCCAGCATGTTCTCAGCGGGGGATAGCAATCAGCCCCAGCATTTT